The clone carrying this T cell receptor (beta chain) has more than one count but fewer than ten. Its antigen is unknown. After isolation, RNA underwent reverse transcription to generate cDNA as the sequencing template. Only in-frame clones appear in the TCRdb table, and some are missing; sequencing was by immunoSEQ multiplex PCR. The sample gives approximately 140,000 clones, 80% to 90% of which show up once; 25% is in the top ten. Treatment denoted: oral pan-JAK inhibitor, 5-10 mg twice daily. The CDR3 length is 14 residues. Trimming removed 5 bases from V and 1 base from J, with 8 bases in between. Germline lookup yields CDR1 SGHVS and CDR2 FNYEAQ. This sample is part of a study of CD8+ T cells in alopecia areata. On the study more broadly: Tofacitinib administration persisted for 6 to 18 months, succeeded by 6 months off drug. General observations from the study: There was only one nonresponder, so it was unclear how baseline CD8+ expansion relates to response.

The TCR was taken from a human donor with alopecia areata. Specimen: CD8+ T cells sorted from blood, collected at week 4, from a patient treated with tofacitinib. The chain links TRBV7-6 to TRBJ2-2, with D possibly TRBD1 on 6 matching bases. As DNA, the CDR3 is TGTGCCAGCAGCCCGACAGGGAACACCGGGGAGCTGTTTTTT. This sequence encodes CASSPTGNTGELFF.